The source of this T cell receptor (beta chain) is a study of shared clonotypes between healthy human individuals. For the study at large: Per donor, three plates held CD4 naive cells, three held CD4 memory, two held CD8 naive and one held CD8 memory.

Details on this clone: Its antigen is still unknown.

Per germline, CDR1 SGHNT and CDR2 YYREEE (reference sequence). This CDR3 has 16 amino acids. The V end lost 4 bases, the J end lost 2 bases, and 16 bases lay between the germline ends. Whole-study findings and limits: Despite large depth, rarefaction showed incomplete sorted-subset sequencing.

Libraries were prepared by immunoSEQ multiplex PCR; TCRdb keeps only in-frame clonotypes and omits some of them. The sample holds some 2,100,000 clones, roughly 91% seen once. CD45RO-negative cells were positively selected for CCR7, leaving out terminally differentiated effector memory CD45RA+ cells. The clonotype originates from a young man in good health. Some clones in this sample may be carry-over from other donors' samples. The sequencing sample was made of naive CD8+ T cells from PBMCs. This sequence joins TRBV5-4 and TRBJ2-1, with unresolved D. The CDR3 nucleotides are TGTGCCAGCAGCCCCAAGAAGCTAGTGCCCTACAATGAGCAGTTCTTC. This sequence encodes CASSPKKLVPYNEQFF. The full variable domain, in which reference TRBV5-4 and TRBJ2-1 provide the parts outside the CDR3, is ETGVTQSPTHLIKTRGQQVTLRCSSQSGHNTVSWYQQALGQGPQFIFQYYREEENGRGNFPPRFSGLQFPNYSSELNVNALELDDSALYLCASSPKKLVPYNEQFFGPGTRLTVL.